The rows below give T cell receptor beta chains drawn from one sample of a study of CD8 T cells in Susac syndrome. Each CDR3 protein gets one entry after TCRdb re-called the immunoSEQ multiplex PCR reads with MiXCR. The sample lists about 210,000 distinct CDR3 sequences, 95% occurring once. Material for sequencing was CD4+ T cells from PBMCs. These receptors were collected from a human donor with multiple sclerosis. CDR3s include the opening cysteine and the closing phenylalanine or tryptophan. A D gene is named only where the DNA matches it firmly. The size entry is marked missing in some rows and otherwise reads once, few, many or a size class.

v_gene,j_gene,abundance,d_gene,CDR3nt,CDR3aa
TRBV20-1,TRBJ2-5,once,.,TGCAGTGCCCCGGTTACAGGGAAAGAGACCCAGTACTTC,CSAPVTGKETQYF
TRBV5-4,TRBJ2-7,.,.,TGTGCCAGCAGCTTGGGACCCGTCCCCTACGAGCAGTACTTC,CASSLGPVPYEQYF
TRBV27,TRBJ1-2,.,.,TGTGCCAGCAGTTACGGTGGCCCTACGAAGGAATATGGCTACACCTTC,CASSYGGPTKEYGYTF
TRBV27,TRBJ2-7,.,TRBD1,TGTGCCAGCAGACTGACCGGGACAGGGGGTCTGGAGCAGTACTTC,CASRLTGTGGLEQYF
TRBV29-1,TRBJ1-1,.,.,TGCAGCGTTAGCGGCTTAGCCACTGAAGCTTTCTTT,CSVSGLATEAFF
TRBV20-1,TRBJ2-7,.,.,TGCAGTGCTACCCAAGATGCGGCTAGGAAGCAGTACTTC,CSATQDAARKQYF
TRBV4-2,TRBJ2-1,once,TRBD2,TGTGCCAGCAGCCAAGTGCAGCAGCGGGAGTCTCGAGAGCAGTTCTTC,CASSQVQQRESREQFF
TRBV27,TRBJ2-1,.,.,TGTGCCAGCAGGCAAAGGCGGGTTGGGGTTCATGAGCAGTTCTTC,CASRQRRVGVHEQFF
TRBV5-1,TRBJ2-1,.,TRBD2,TGCGCCAGCAGCTTGGAGGCTAGCGGGGGGGCAAATGAGCAGTTCTTC,CASSLEASGGANEQFF
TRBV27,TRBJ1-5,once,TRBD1,TGTGCCAGCAGGGAGACAGGGATTCACCAGCCCCAGCATTTT,CASRETGIHQPQHF
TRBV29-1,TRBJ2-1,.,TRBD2,TGCAGCGGGGGTGGACTAGCGGGATTCAATGAGCAGTTCTTC,CSGGGLAGFNEQFF
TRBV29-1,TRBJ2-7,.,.,TGCAGCGTTGAAGAGGCGGGCTACGAGCAGTACTTC,CSVEEAGYEQYF
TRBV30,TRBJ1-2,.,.,TGTGCCTGGAGTGTGGAGGGCGGCGGCTACACCTTC,CAWSVEGGGYTF
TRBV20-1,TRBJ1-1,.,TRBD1,TGCAGTGCTAGAGGCCCGGGACAGGGTCGTCGCAGCACTGAAGCTTTCTTT,CSARGPGQGRRSTEAFF
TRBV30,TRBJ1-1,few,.,TGTGCCTGGAGTGGCGTGAACACTGAAGCTTTCTTT,CAWSGVNTEAFF
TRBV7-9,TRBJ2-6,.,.,TGTGCCAGCAGCCTCGGGTCCGGCTCTGGGGCCAACGTCCTGACTTTC,CASSLGSGSGANVLTF
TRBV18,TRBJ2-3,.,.,TGTGCCAGCTCACCCGAGGAAACAGATACGCAGTATTTT,CASSPEETDTQYF
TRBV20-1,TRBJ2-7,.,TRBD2,TGCAGTGCTAGACCTAGCGGGAGGACCTACGAGCAGTACTTC,CSARPSGRTYEQYF